These 24 T cell receptor beta chains came from one sample sequenced in a study of blood T cell repertoires in COVID-19. The data were produced by immunoSEQ multiplex PCR, yet TCRdb's version contains in-frame clones alone and is incomplete. Here the sample spans roughly 50,000 clones, over 85% being singletons. Sequenced: peripheral blood. All receptors derive from an elderly man with acute or convalescent COVID-19.

The chain joins TRBV30 to TRBJ2-5; TRBD2 agrees at 10 bases. V lost 0 bases, J lost 5 bases, and 12 bases stayed unmatched. CDR1 and CDR2 from the germline V gene are GTSNPN and SVGIG (reference sequence). CDR3 length equals 17 residues. CDR3 protein: CAWSVRGSGGPGETQYF. The CDR3 DNA reads as TGTGCCTGGAGTGTACGGGGTAGCGGGGGGCCGGGGGAGACCCAGTACTTC.

The chain links TRBV7-9 to TRBJ1-1; D gene unclear. Between the trimmed V and J ends, which lost 2 bases and 5 bases, there was a span of 9 bases. The CDR3 sequence is 13 residues long. Germline-derived CDR1 and CDR2 are SEHNR and FQNEAQ (reference sequence). The CDR3 protein is CASSLPGVTEAFF. In nucleotides, the CDR3 is TGTGCCAGCAGCTTACCCGGGGTTACTGAAGCTTTCTTT.

The chain is built from TRBV29-1 and TRBJ1-1; maybe TRBD1 (6 bases). V was cut by 7 bases and J by 0 bases, with 12 bases left in between. The germline gives CDR1 SQVTM, CDR2 ANQGSEA. CDR3 length: 13 residues. CDR3 coding DNA: TGCAGCGGACAGGCACTACTGAACACTGAAGCTTTCTTT. Translation: CSGQALLNTEAFF.

The rearrangement uses TRBV30 and TRBJ2-3, with D perhaps TRBD1 (6 bases). Germline V gene sequence: CDR1 GTSNPN, CDR2 SVGIG (reference sequence). There are 14 residues in the CDR3. Trimming took 7 bases from V and 0 from J, leaving 14 bases between them. DNA for the CDR3: TGTGCCTCTTCCGAGGGGGACAGCACAGATACGCAGTATTTT. Amino acid sequence: CASSEGDSTDTQYF.

V usage is TRBV18 and J usage is TRBJ1-1; 11 nucleotides align to TRBD1. This CDR3 is 17 amino acids long. The germline gives CDR1 KGHSH, CDR2 LQKENI. The trim removed 3 bases at V and 0 bases at J, leaving 6 bases unmatched. The CDR3 DNA reads as TGTGCCAGCTCACCTGGACAGGGGGCAGCGTTGAACACTGAAGCTTTCTTT. The encoded protein is CASSPGQGAALNTEAFF.

The genes are TRBV7-9 and TRBJ2-5, with a weak D call TRBD1 (5 bases). There are 13 residues in the CDR3. The germline CDR1 and CDR2 sequences are SEHNR and FQNEAQ (reference sequence). Between the trimmed V and J ends, which lost 5 bases and 2 bases, there was a span of 9 bases. CDR3 sequence: CASSGASQETQYF. CDR3 bases: TGTGCCAGCAGCGGGGCTAGTCAAGAGACCCAGTACTTC. Full variable domain (rest looked up from reference TRBV7-9 and TRBJ2-5): DTGVSQNPRHKITKRGQNVTFRCDPISEHNRLYWYRQTLGQGPEFLTYFQNEAQLEKSRLLSDRFSAERPKGSFSTLEIQRTEQGDSAMYLCASSGASQETQYFGPGTRLLVL.

The CDR3 nucleotides read TGTGCCAGCAGTAGTGACAGGGCCTCTGGAAACACCATATATTTT. This codes for CASSSDRASGNTIYF. The V and J genes are TRBV5-4 and TRBJ1-3; 7 bases line up with TRBD1. With 5 bases clipped from V and 0 bases from J, the junction kept 5 bases outside the gene matches. CDR3 length: 15 residues. Germline CDR1 is SGHNT and CDR2 is YYREEE (reference sequence).

This clone was detected once. The rearrangement links TRBV25-1 to TRBJ1-4; maybe TRBD1 (5 bases). Per the germline V gene, CDR1 is MGHDK and CDR2 is SYGVNS. V shed 6 bases and J shed 1 base, with 12 bases lying between them. The CDR3 runs 15 residues. DNA for the CDR3: TGTGCCAGCAGGCTATCCGGGGGAACTAATGAAAAACTGTTTTTT. Translation: CASRLSGGTNEKLFF.

The chain has TRBV11-2 and TRBJ2-1; 10 bases line up with TRBD1. Germline trimming cut 4 bases from V and 3 bases from J; bases unmatched to any gene: 0. This CDR3 contains 14 residues. The V gene's germline CDR1 is SGHAT and CDR2 FQNNGV. CDR3 protein: CASSWTGGYNEQFF. DNA of the CDR3: TGTGCCAGCAGCTGGACAGGGGGCTACAATGAGCAGTTCTTC.

The chain has TRBV5-1 and TRBJ2-2; unclear D gene. Germline values: CDR1 SGHRS, CDR2 YFSETQ. V was trimmed by 2 bases and J by 3 bases, leaving 11 bases between them. There are 15 residues in the CDR3. CDR3 sequence: CASSFAGLDTGELFF. DNA of the CDR3: TGCGCCAGCAGCTTTGCAGGTTTGGACACCGGGGAGCTGTTTTTT.

The sample holds a few counts of this clone. CDR3 sequence reads: CASSLGPQGRGQPQHF. The CDR3 nucleotides are TGTGCCAGCAGCTTAGGACCTCAGGGTCGTGGTCAGCCCCAGCATTTT. The chain is built from TRBV7-9 and TRBJ1-5; possibly TRBD1 for D (5 bases). Trimming stripped 1 base from V and 6 bases from J, with 16 bases between. In germline, CDR1 is SEHNR, CDR2 FQNEAQ (reference sequence). CDR3 size: 16 residues.

The chain employs TRBV3-1 (or the pseudogene TRBV3-2) and TRBJ2-7; TRBD2 agrees at 12 bases. The V gene end was trimmed by 5 bases and the J gene end by 3 bases; junction bases not matched to a gene: 5. CDR1 is LGHDT, CDR2 YNNKEL, per germline (reference sequence). The CDR3 extends over 15 amino acids. This chain's CDR3 is CASSATSGGLYEQYF. In DNA, the CDR3 is TGTGCCAGCAGCGCCACTAGCGGGGGGCTCTACGAGCAGTACTTC.

The chain uses TRBV20-1 and TRBJ2-1; no clear D. CDR3 size: 10 residues. Germline V CDR1 and CDR2: DFQATT, SNEGSKA (reference sequence). V was trimmed by 3 bases and J by 10 bases, leaving 7 bases between them. CDR3 nucleotide sequence: TGCAGTGCTAGTTTCAGAGAGCAGTTCTTC. It is translated as CSASFREQFF.

J is TRBJ1-5 and V is TRBV5-8; 9 bases align to TRBD1. Germline loops: CDR1 SGHTS, CDR2 YDEGEE. This CDR3 is built from 13 residues. V trimming: 4 bases; J trimming: 5 bases; junction bases outside the gene matches: 1. This CDR3 is CASSRDRDQPQHF. The CDR3 DNA is TGTGCCAGCAGCCGGGACAGGGATCAGCCCCAGCATTTT.

This chain links TRBV7-2 with TRBJ2-7; 11 bases are a match to TRBD2. Germline assignment: CDR1 SGHTA and CDR2 FQGNSA. The V and J ends lost 5 bases and 7 bases, in that order; junction bases with no gene match: 13. The CDR3 length is 16 residues. The CDR3 reads CASSVSPGTSGGEQYF. CDR3 nucleotide sequence: TGTGCCAGCAGCGTATCCCCGGGGACTAGCGGCGGTGAGCAGTACTTC. The variable domain in full, with the rest retrieved from reference TRBV7-2 and TRBJ2-7, is GAGVSQSPSNKVTEKGKDVELRCDPISGHTALYWYRQSLGQGLEFLIYFQGNSAPDKSGLPSDRFSAERTGGSVSTLTIQRTQQEDSAVYLCASSVSPGTSGGEQYFGPGTRLTVT.

V is TRBV5-5 and J is TRBJ2-5, with D possibly matching TRBD2 (6 bases). CDR1 and CDR2 from the germline V gene are SGHKS and YYEKEE (reference sequence). The V end was cut by 4 bases, the J end by 5 bases, with 18 bases between. CDR3 length: 15 residues. The CDR3 nucleotides read TGTGCCAGCAGCCGTGGACCGAACCGGGGGGAGACCCAGTACTTC. Translation: CASSRGPNRGETQYF.

The chain uses TRBV2 and TRBJ1-2; TRBD1 matches 9 bases. Germline-derived CDR1 and CDR2 are SNHLY and FYNNEI. The V segment lost 3 bases and the J segment 8 bases; nucleotides outside the gene matches: 7. This CDR3 comprises 14 residues. The CDR3: CASSEGQGPRGYTF. In DNA, the CDR3 is TGTGCCAGCAGTGAGGGACAGGGCCCACGAGGCTACACCTTC.

The V call is TRBV19, the J call TRBJ1-2; D gene ambiguous. V lost 3 bases and J 0 bases, leaving 8 bases between the germline ends. The CDR3 runs 14 residues. Germline loops: CDR1 LNHDA, CDR2 SQIVND (reference sequence). The CDR3 here is CASSIISANYGYTF. The CDR3 DNA reads TGTGCCAGTAGTATTATATCCGCTAACTATGGCTACACCTTC. The variable domain in full, with the rest retrieved from reference TRBV19 and TRBJ1-2, is DGGITQSPKYLFRKEGQNVTLSCEQNLNHDAMYWYRQDPGQGLRLIYYSQIVNDFQKGDIAEGYSVSREKKESFPLTVTSAQKNPTAFYLCASSIISANYGYTFGSGTRLTVV.

This clone was counted between two and nine times. The rearrangement joins TRBV6-2 or TRBV6-3 to TRBJ1-2; no reliable D call. CDR3 size: 16 residues. Germline V lookup: CDR1 MNHEY, CDR2 SVGEGT. V dropped 2 bases and J dropped 4 bases, with 17 bases sitting between them. CDR3 loop: CASSYGGATDRYGYTF. CDR3 coding DNA: TGTGCCAGCAGTTACGGTGGCGCCACAGACCGCTATGGCTACACCTTC.

The chain recombines TRBV19 with TRBJ2-3; a weak D match, TRBD2 (6 bases). Trimming cost V 3 bases and J 1 base, with 8 bases left between them. CDR3 size: 14 residues. The germline V gene encodes CDR1 LNHDA and CDR2 SQIVND (reference sequence). Written as DNA, the CDR3 is TGTGCCAGTAGTATGGGCGGGGGCACAGATACGCAGTATTTT. Translation gives CASSMGGGTDTQYF. The entire variable domain, with the rest obtained from reference TRBV19 and TRBJ2-3, is as follows: DGGITQSPKYLFRKEGQNVTLSCEQNLNHDAMYWYRQDPGQGLRLIYYSQIVNDFQKGDIAEGYSVSREKKESFPLTVTSAQKNPTAFYLCASSMGGGTDTQYFGPGTRLTVL.

V usage is TRBV12-3 or TRBV12-4 and J usage is TRBJ1-2; a possible D gene is TRBD1 (6 bases). The CDR3 loop spans 13 amino acids. Trimming left V 4 bases short and J 2 bases short, with 8 bases between. The CDR3 is CASSWGPNYGYTF. CDR3 in DNA: TGTGCCAGCAGTTGGGGGCCGAACTATGGCTACACCTTC.

This chain joins TRBV6-4 and TRBJ2-3, with 8 bases aligning to TRBD2. The ends lost 0 bases at V and 2 bases at J; junction bases unmatched: 4. CDR1 and CDR2 from the germline V gene are MRHNA and SNTAGT. There are 16 residues in the CDR3. The CDR3 DNA is TGTGCCAGCAGTGACTCGGAGCGGGGGCTCACAGATACGCAGTATTTT. Its protein is CASSDSERGLTDTQYF.

The chain uses TRBV2 and TRBJ1-2, with TRBD1 as a possible D gene (5 bases). V lost 3 bases, J lost 4 bases, and 9 bases lay in between. The CDR3 has 13 amino acids. From germline, CDR1 is SNHLY and CDR2 FYNNEI. This CDR3 reads CASSELGGYGYTF. The CDR3 DNA reads as TGTGCCAGCAGTGAGCTGGGGGGCTATGGCTACACCTTC.

In its sample, this clone was seen a few times. The chain is built from TRBV5-1 and TRBJ1-2; D is undetermined. Per the germline V gene, CDR1 is SGHRS and CDR2 is YFSETQ. The V gene lost 3 bases and the J gene lost 3 bases, with 9 bases spanning the gap. The CDR3 is made up of 13 amino acids. The CDR3 sequence is CASSYTVDYGYTF. DNA for the CDR3: TGCGCCAGCAGCTACACAGTAGACTATGGCTACACCTTC.